The 21 T cell receptor beta chains reported below all come from one sample, sequenced in a study of blood T cell repertoires in COVID-19. The data were produced by immunoSEQ multiplex PCR, yet TCRdb's version contains in-frame clones alone and is incomplete. In the table there are about 220,000 clones, about 87% of which are singletons. The sequencing input was PBMCs or T cells enriched from blood (not recorded which). The receptor source for this set is a woman younger than 45 who had recovered from COVID-19.

The chain has TRBV5-1 and TRBJ2-1, with TRBD2 matching 10 bases. Trimming at V came to 0 bases and at J to 8 bases, leaving 8 bases not matched to a gene. Germline V gives CDR1 SGHRS, CDR2 YFSETQ. This CDR3 comprises 16 residues. CDR3 loop: CASSLVSSGGYYEQFF. CDR3 sequence (DNA): TGCGCCAGCAGCTTGGTTAGTAGCGGGGGGTATTATGAGCAGTTCTTC.

The rearrangement links TRBV5-8 to TRBJ1-1, with D unresolved. CDR3 size: 11 residues. V lost 5 bases and J 5 bases, leaving 7 bases between the germline ends. Germline CDR1 is SGHTS and CDR2 is YDEGEE. Here the CDR3 reads CASSSMTEAFF. DNA for the CDR3: TGTGCCAGCAGTTCAATGACTGAAGCTTTCTTT.

In its sample, this clone was seen a few times. The junction departs from the called germline gene at one end, perhaps through a read error. The chain uses TRBV7-7 and TRBJ2-7; TRBD2 agrees at 7 bases. CDR3 length: 15 amino acids. Germline assignment: CDR1 SSHAT and CDR2 FNYEAQ (reference sequence). The CDR3 DNA sequence: TGTGCTAGCAGCCCCACAGCAGCGGGGCTATACGAGCAGTACTTC. Translating gives CASSPTAAGLYEQYF.

The chain employs TRBV2 and TRBJ2-4, with D perhaps matching TRBD1 (6 bases). CDR3 size: 18 residues. Germline CDR1 reads SNHLY; CDR2 reads FYNNEI. V gave up 2 bases and J gave up 0 bases, with 17 bases separating them. The CDR3 reads CASSESRTASLAKNIQYF. The CDR3 region has the DNA TGTGCCAGCAGTGAAAGTAGGACAGCAAGTTTAGCCAAAAACATTCAGTACTTC.

J is TRBJ1-6 and V is TRBV28; D gene ambiguous. Germline loops: CDR1 MDHEN, CDR2 SYDVKM. V was clipped by 3 bases and J by 6 bases, with 12 bases between them. The CDR3 sequence is 15 residues long. The CDR3 loop reads CASSFAGAGNSPLHF. The CDR3 DNA reads as TGTGCCAGCAGTTTTGCGGGTGCGGGTAATTCACCCCTCCACTTT.

In DNA, the CDR3 is TGTGCCAGCAGCTTAACCGGAGACAATGAGCAGTTCTTC. Translated, it gives CASSLTGDNEQFF. The chain links TRBV7-3 to TRBJ2-1; D remains ambiguous. The CDR3 consists of 13 residues. Per the germline V gene, CDR1 is SGHTA and CDR2 is FQGTGA. V lost 0 bases, J lost 5 bases, and 5 bases lay in between.

In its sample, this clone was seen a few times. This rearrangement joins TRBV4-1 to TRBJ1-4; the D is unclear. The CDR3 is made up of 13 amino acids. From germline, CDR1 is MGHRA and CDR2 YSYEKL. Trimming shortened V by 2 bases and J by 5 bases, and 6 bases separated the two germline ends. The CDR3 loop reads CASSQILNEKLFF. CDR3 coding DNA: TGCGCCAGCAGCCAAATACTCAATGAAAAACTGTTTTTT.

Here the CDR3 reads CASSARVEGDTEAFF. The CDR3 DNA reads as TGTGCCAGCAGCGCCCGAGTTGAGGGAGACACTGAAGCTTTCTTT. The chain uses TRBV3-1 (or the pseudogene TRBV3-2) and TRBJ1-1; D gene ambiguous. Germline CDR1 and CDR2: LGHDT and YNNKEL (reference sequence). V shed 5 bases and J shed 3 bases, with 16 bases lying between them. This CDR3 is built from 15 residues.

The rearrangement links TRBV9 to TRBJ1-2, with D perhaps TRBD1 (6 bases). This CDR3 comprises 15 residues. Germline V gene lookup returns CDR1 SGDLS and CDR2 YYNGEE. Trimming cost V 6 bases and J 0 bases, with 15 bases left between them. CDR3 protein: CASTLGQNPNYGYTF. The CDR3, as DNA: TGTGCCAGCACCCTTGGACAGAACCCTAACTATGGCTACACCTTC. The entire variable domain, with the rest obtained from reference TRBV9 and TRBJ1-2, is as follows: DSGVTQTPKHLITATGQRVTLRCSPRSGDLSVYWYQQSLDQGLQFLIQYYNGEERAKGNILERFSAQQFPDLHSELNLSSLELGDSALYFCASTLGQNPNYGYTFGSGTRLTVV.

The gene calls are TRBV25-1 and TRBJ1-1, with D possibly TRBD1 on 5 matching bases. The V and J ends lost 8 bases and 4 bases respectively, with 11 bases between them. The CDR3 loop spans 12 amino acids. Looked up from germline, CDR1 is MGHDK and CDR2 is SYGVNS. The CDR3 region has the DNA TGTGCCAGCGGGGCTCAGGGCACTGAAGCTTTCTTT. Translated, it gives CASGAQGTEAFF.

This chain joins TRBV4-3 and TRBJ2-1; the match to TRBD2 covers 9 bases. The germline V gene has CDR1 LGHNA and CDR2 YSLEER. CDR3 length: 18 residues. V shed 0 bases, J shed 3 bases, and the junction held 9 bases outside the gene matches. The CDR3 spells CASSQDSPAGGHYNEQFF. CDR3 in DNA: TGCGCCAGCAGCCAAGACTCGCCAGCGGGGGGCCACTACAATGAGCAGTTCTTC.

CDR3 in amino acids: CASSLGDRGNQPQHF. The CDR3 nucleotides read TGTGCCAGCAGCTTGGGGGACAGGGGAAATCAGCCCCAGCATTTT. The chain carries TRBV5-6 and TRBJ1-5; the match to TRBD1 covers 10 bases. The germline CDR1 and CDR2 sequences are SGHDT and YYEEEE. V shed 0 bases, J shed 4 bases, and the junction held 1 base outside the gene matches. The CDR3 totals 15 residues.

The chain has TRBV9 and TRBJ2-7; 7 bases line up with TRBD1. V was clipped by 1 base and J by 2 bases; unmatched bases: 3. There are 14 residues in the CDR3. Per germline, CDR1 SGDLS and CDR2 YYNGEE. The CDR3 loop reads CASSVKGTAYEQYF. The CDR3 coding sequence is TGTGCCAGCAGCGTAAAAGGGACAGCCTACGAGCAGTACTTC.

This chain joins TRBV5-5 and TRBJ2-1, with 9 positions matching TRBD2. The trim removed 2 bases at V and 4 bases at J, leaving 7 bases unmatched. CDR1 and CDR2 from the germline V gene are SGHKS and YYEKEE (reference sequence). The CDR3 sequence is 16 residues long. In DNA form, the CDR3 reads TGTGCCAGCAGCTTAATAGCGGGGGCCGGGTACAATGAGCAGTTCTTC. Its translation is CASSLIAGAGYNEQFF.

V and J are TRBV11-3 and TRBJ2-7, with 11 nucleotides matching TRBD1. CDR1 SGHNT and CDR2 YENEEA come from the germline V gene. With 3 bases clipped from V and 5 bases from J, the junction kept 3 bases outside the gene matches. There are 14 residues in the CDR3. The CDR3 sequence: CASSFRGQGDEQYF. The CDR3 region has the DNA TGTGCCAGCAGCTTTCGGGGACAGGGGGACGAGCAGTACTTC.

The V gene is TRBV5-4, the J gene TRBJ2-1; 9 bases fit TRBD1. The CDR3 runs to 13 residues. Germline CDR1 reads SGHNT; CDR2 reads YYREEE (reference sequence). Germline trimming cut 2 bases from V and 14 bases from J; bases unmatched to any gene: 8. The CDR3, as DNA: TGTGCCAGCAGCTTTGACCGGGACAGGGTGGAGTTCTTC. Its translation is CASSFDRDRVEFF.

This clone was counted a few times. This chain uses TRBV6-1 with TRBJ2-3, with D perhaps TRBD2 (5 bases). CDR1 is MNHNS, CDR2 SASEGT, per germline. V shed 2 bases and J shed 1 base, with 16 bases lying between them. CDR3 length equals 17 residues. CDR3 in DNA: TGTGCCAGCAGTGAATATCGGGCCGGGGTGGGCACAGATACGCAGTATTTT. It codes for CASSEYRAGVGTDTQYF.

The chain recombines TRBV7-9 with TRBJ2-7, with D possibly TRBD2 on 6 matching bases. V was pared by 5 bases and J by 0 bases, with 14 bases between. Germline CDR1 SEHNR, CDR2 FQNEAQ (reference sequence). The CDR3 loop spans 15 amino acids. The CDR3 DNA reads TGTGCCAGCAGCCCAGCGCGGGATAACTCCTACGAGCAGTACTTC. This sequence encodes CASSPARDNSYEQYF.

The rearrangement uses TRBV24-1 and TRBJ1-5, with unresolved D. The CDR3 sequence is 15 residues long. CDR1 is KGHDR, CDR2 SFDVKD, per germline. Deletions cut 4 bases from V and 2 bases from J, with 11 bases between. CDR3 in DNA: TGTGCCACCAGTGAAGGCAGGTACGGCAATCAGCCCCAGCATTTT. This codes for CATSEGRYGNQPQHF.

This clone has a handful of counts. The chain couples TRBV6-5 to TRBJ1-2, with TRBD1 matching 8 bases. CDR3 size: 15 residues. After removal of 6 bases from V and 5 bases from J, the junction contained 11 bases not matched to a gene. Germline assignment: CDR1 MNHEY and CDR2 SVGAGI. CDR3: CASSQAEGQAYGYTF. CDR3 DNA sequence: TGTGCCAGCAGCCAAGCAGAGGGACAGGCTTATGGCTACACCTTC.

The chain links TRBV7-6 to TRBJ2-3; 7 positions agree with TRBD2. Germline V lookup: CDR1 SGHVS, CDR2 FNYEAQ. This CDR3 is built from 15 residues. With 5 bases clipped from V and 1 base from J, the junction kept 6 bases outside the gene matches. Written as DNA, the CDR3 is TGTGCCAGCAGCGCTTCTAGCGGCGGCACAGATACGCAGTATTTT. Amino acid sequence: CASSASSGGTDTQYF. Together with reference TRBV7-6 and TRBJ2-3, the CDR3 gives the full variable domain: GAGVSQSPRYKVTKRGQDVALRCDPISGHVSLYWYRQALGQGPEFLTYFNYEAQQDKSGLPNDRFSAERPEGSISTLTIQRTEQRDSAMYRCASSASSGGTDTQYFGPGTRLTVL.